This is a list of T cell receptor beta chains from one sample in a study of molecular identifiers for immune sequencing clone quantification. A single record per CDR3 protein comes from TCRdb applying MiXCR to the PCR reads. The sample consists of under 800,000 distinct CDR3 sequences, 25% of them appearing once. Sequencing used naive CD8+ T cells from blood, with Jurkat cell RNA spiked in. All receptors derive from a human donor in good health. Some libraries in this study had Jurkat cell RNA spiked in. Each CDR3 is given with its conserved first and last residue. The D gene is left open where the match is weak. Part of the rows lack a size; the others show once, few, many or a class for expanded clones.

V gene	clone size	D gene	J gene	CDR3 DNA	CDR3 protein
TRBV6-5	few	TRBD1	TRBJ2-3	TGTGCCAGCAGTTACCCGACAGGGCGGGGCACAGATACGCAGTATTTT	CASSYPTGRGTDTQYF
TRBV25-1	few	.	TRBJ2-1	TGTGCCACCCAGATCGGAAACTACAATGAGCAGTTCTTC	CATQIGNYNEQFF
TRBV10-2	few	.	TRBJ2-7	TGCGCCAGCAGTGAGACCTCCAGGTACTACGAGCAGTACTTC	CASSETSRYYEQYF
TRBV27	few	.	TRBJ1-5	TGTGCCAGCACCCCTTGTCGTGTACAGGAACGGGATAGCAATCAGCCCCAGCATTTT	CASTPCRVQERDSNQPQHF
TRBV30	few	.	TRBJ2-7	TGTGCCTGGAGCAGAATCTCCTACGAGCAGTACTTC	CAWSRISYEQYF
TRBV7-2	.	TRBD2	TRBJ2-7	TGTGCCGGCAGCTATCGACTAGCGGGAACCTACGAGCAGTACTTC	CAGSYRLAGTYEQYF
TRBV5-6	.	TRBD1	TRBJ1-3	TGTGCCAGCAGCTTGGAAGCAGGGGGTGGAAACACCATATATTTT	CASSLEAGGGNTIYF
TRBV5-6	few	.	TRBJ2-7	TGTGCCAGCAGCTTGTGGCGACGAACCTACGAGCAGTACTTC	CASSLWRRTYEQYF
TRBV30	few	TRBD1	TRBJ1-3	TGTGCCTATGACAGGGGGCGCGGAAACACCATATATTTT	CAYDRGRGNTIYF
TRBV4-1	once	TRBD2	TRBJ2-5	TGCGCCAGCAGCCCAGATCGGCCAGCGGGGGGGCCTGGCGAGACCCAGTACTTC	CASSPDRPAGGPGETQYF
TRBV6-5	many	.	TRBJ2-7	TGTGCCAGCAGTTACTCTCACGGCCTGGGAGGTTGGGAGCAGTACTTC	CASSYSHGLGGWEQYF
TRBV19	few	TRBD1	TRBJ1-1	TGTGCCAGTAGTACCCGGACAGGCCGCACTGAAGCTTTCTTT	CASSTRTGRTEAFF
TRBV2	many	.	TRBJ2-5	TGTGCCAGCAGTGAAGTTGTTACAGGGTACCAAGAGACCCAGTACTTC	CASSEVVTGYQETQYF
TRBV5-6	once	TRBD1	TRBJ2-3	TGTGCCAGCACCTTGTCTTTCCGGGACAGCTACACAGATATGCAGTATTTT	CASTLSFRDSYTDMQYF
TRBV7-9	few	TRBD2	TRBJ2-3	TGTGCCAGCAGCCCTAAATACGGGACTAGCGGGGCAGATACGCAGTATTTT	CASSPKYGTSGADTQYF
TRBV6-2/TRBV6-3	many	.	TRBJ2-5	TGTGCCAGCAGATCGGACTACGCGAGGACCCAGTACTTC	CASRSDYARTQYF
TRBV19	.	.	TRBJ2-5	TGTGCCAGTAGTATTCAAAGCTGGGGCAAAGAAGAGACCCAGTACTTC	CASSIQSWGKEETQYF
TRBV7-2	many	TRBD1	TRBJ2-1	TGTGCCCGCCGACCCGGACAGGGGATTTCGTACAATGAGCAGTTCTTC	CARRPGQGISYNEQFF
TRBV2	many	TRBD2	TRBJ2-3	TGTGCCCAGACCTCTAGCGGGGAGAGCACAGATACGCAGTATTTT	CAQTSSGESTDTQYF
TRBV27	once	TRBD1	TRBJ1-2	TGTGCCAGCAGTTTGATCAGGGGGAATGGCTACACCTTC	CASSLIRGNGYTF
TRBV6-2/TRBV6-3	few	.	TRBJ1-6	TGTGCCAGCACCTCACTGGACCTTAATTCACCCCTCCACTTT	CASTSLDLNSPLHF
TRBV4-3	many	.	TRBJ2-3	TGCGCCAGCAGCCAAGAATTCGCGAGCACAGATACGCAGTATTTT	CASSQEFASTDTQYF
TRBV2	few	.	TRBJ2-1	TGTGCCAGCAGTGGCTCTCTACATGGGGCTAGCAATGAGCAGTTCTTC	CASSGSLHGASNEQFF
TRBV12-5	.	.	TRBJ2-3	TGTGCTAGTGGGACTTGCGAAAGAATCACAGATACGCAGTATTTT	CASGTCERITDTQYF
TRBV4-1	many	.	TRBJ2-3	TGCGCCAGCAGCCAAGGTATAAGGGAGAGCACAGATACGCAGTATTTT	CASSQGIRESTDTQYF
TRBV2	few	.	TRBJ2-5	TGTGCCAGCATTGGTGTGGCGGGGGCGTACCAAGAGACCCAGTACTTC	CASIGVAGAYQETQYF
TRBV4-1	many	TRBD1	TRBJ2-7	TGCGCCAGCAGCCCGGGACAGGGGAGGTACGAGCAGTACTTC	CASSPGQGRYEQYF
TRBV13	many	.	TRBJ2-4	TGTGCCAGCAGCCCGATGGGGAGTTTAGCCAAAAACATTCAGTACTTC	CASSPMGSLAKNIQYF
TRBV2	many	.	TRBJ1-5	TGTGCCAGCAGTGCGTCCGGAAATAGCAATCAGCCCCAGCATTTT	CASSASGNSNQPQHF
TRBV5-1	few	.	TRBJ2-7	TGCGCCAGCGGAGTAGGGGCCTCCTACGAGCAGTACTTC	CASGVGASYEQYF
TRBV7-9	many	TRBD1	TRBJ2-7	TGTGCCAGCAGCTCCCCCGGGACAGGGGCCCACGAGCAGTACTTC	CASSSPGTGAHEQYF
TRBV12-3/TRBV12-4	.	.	TRBJ2-2	TGTGCCAGCATGGGGTCCGGGGAGCTGTTTTTT	CASMGSGELFF
TRBV19	many	TRBD1	TRBJ2-2	TGTGCCAGTAACAGGGGATTTGAGCTGTTTTTT	CASNRGFELFF
TRBV9	many	.	TRBJ1-1	TGTGCCAGCAGCCCCACGGGGGATGGTACTGAAGCTTTCTTT	CASSPTGDGTEAFF
TRBV19	few	.	TRBJ2-7	TGTGCCAGTAGTATAGCTGGCGGTTACGAGCAGTACTTC	CASSIAGGYEQYF